A single sample is the source of the 11 T cell receptor beta chains below, sequenced in a study of T cells after yellow fever vaccination. TCRdb reanalysed the 5' RACE reads using MiXCR and keeps one entry per CDR3 protein. In the table there are hundreds of thousands of distinct CDR3 sequences, 8.5% to 10% of which are singletons. Specimen: PBMCs, collected on the day of the first yellow fever vaccination. The source of these receptors is a man younger than 35 who received the YFV17D yellow fever vaccine.

The gene calls are TRBV7-9 and TRBJ2-2; TRBD2 agrees at 9 bases. The V segment lost 4 bases and the J segment 6 bases; nucleotides outside the gene matches: 12. CDR1 is SEHNR and CDR2 is FQNEAQ in the germline V gene (reference sequence). The CDR3 has 17 amino acids. The CDR3 reads CASSSPGTSLGAGELFF. The DNA of the CDR3 is TGTGCCAGCAGCTCCCCCGGGACTAGCCTTGGGGCCGGGGAGCTGTTTTTT.

Worth noting for this clonotype: At one boundary the junction diverges from the germline segment, which might be a read error. The rearrangement uses TRBV20-1 and TRBJ1-1; no clear D. Germline lookup yields CDR1 DFQATT and CDR2 SNEGSKA (reference sequence). This CDR3 comprises 13 residues. CDR3 amino acids: CSARGRASPEAFF. The CDR3 DNA follows: TGCAGTGCGAGAGGGAGGGCGAGCCCTGAAGCTTTCTTT.

The chain couples TRBV4-1 to TRBJ1-2; weak D call: TRBD1 (6 bases). Looked up from germline, CDR1 is MGHRA and CDR2 is YSYEKL. V dropped 1 base and J dropped 3 bases, with 15 bases sitting between them. The CDR3 covers 16 residues. The CDR3 reads CASSQGPQGPDYGYTF. The DNA for the CDR3 is TGCGCCAGCAGCCAAGGGCCCCAGGGGCCGGACTATGGCTACACCTTC.

This clonotype has more than one count but fewer than ten. The chain couples TRBV12-3 or TRBV12-4 to TRBJ1-6; 7 bases line up with TRBD1. The CDR3 has 14 residues. V was clipped by 6 bases and J by 6 bases; unmatched bases: 5. The CDR3 protein is CASRPGQFNSPLHF. The CDR3 coding sequence is TGTGCCAGCAGGCCGGGACAGTTTAATTCACCCCTCCACTTT.

This clonotype showed up just a few times. The chain uses TRBV20-1 and TRBJ1-4; the D is unclear. Trimming stripped 3 bases from V and 4 bases from J, with 9 bases between. The CDR3 is made up of 13 amino acids. CDR1 and CDR2 from the germline V gene are DFQATT and SNEGSKA (reference sequence). The CDR3 here is CSASRPVNEKLFF. The CDR3 region has the DNA TGCAGTGCTAGTCGGCCGGTTAATGAAAAACTGTTTTTT.

This clonotype has at least ten counts. V is TRBV19 and J is TRBJ2-3; tentatively, D is TRBD1 (6 bases). Trimming removed 9 bases at V and 2 bases at J, with 15 bases between. Germline CDR1 reads LNHDA; CDR2 reads SQIVND (reference sequence). The CDR3 spans 14 residues. DNA for the CDR3: TGTGCCAGCCGACAGGAGCACGCCACAGATACGCAGTATTTT. Encoded protein: CASRQEHATDTQYF.

This clonotype occurred a few times. The chain is built from TRBV12-3 or TRBV12-4 and TRBJ2-5, with D perhaps TRBD2 (5 bases). This CDR3 contains 16 residues. Trimming pared 4 bases from V and 1 base from J, leaving 16 bases between. CDR3: CASSSPGLTRQETQYF. The CDR3 DNA is TGTGCCAGCAGTTCCCCGGGATTAACCCGCCAAGAGACCCAGTACTTC.

This clonotype was seen many times. V is TRBV27 and J is TRBJ2-5; D remains unclear. The CDR3 runs 13 residues. CDR1 is MNHEY and CDR2 is SMNVEV in the germline V gene (reference sequence). Trimming removed 4 bases at V and 1 base at J, with 7 bases between. In nucleotides, the CDR3 is TGTGCCAGCAGTTCCCGGTTCCAAGAGACCCAGTACTTC. It specifies CASSSRFQETQYF.

This clonotype was seen only a few times. The chain carries TRBV14 and TRBJ2-7, with 10 bases aligning to TRBD1. The J segment lost 7 bases and the V segment lost 4 bases, leaving 10 bases of the junction unmatched. Germline CDR1 SGHDN, CDR2 FVKESK. The CDR3 sequence is 15 residues long. CDR3: CASSPTGTGVGEQYF. The CDR3 DNA reads TGTGCCAGCAGCCCTACCGGGACAGGGGTCGGGGAGCAGTACTTC.

This clonotype was observed a few times. The V and J genes are TRBV29-1 and TRBJ2-3, with D unclear. CDR3 length: 12 amino acids. The germline V and J ends were trimmed by 6 bases and 3 bases, with 10 bases remaining between them. Germline lookup yields CDR1 SQVTM and CDR2 ANQGSEA. The CDR3 protein is CSVEDRTDTQYF. CDR3 DNA sequence: TGCAGCGTCGAGGACCGTACAGATACGCAGTATTTT.

The rearrangement joins TRBV20-1 to TRBJ1-2, with a weak D call TRBD1 (5 bases). The germline V gene has CDR1 DFQATT and CDR2 SNEGSKA (reference sequence). This CDR3 comprises 15 residues. Trimming left V 6 bases short and J 2 bases short, with 19 bases between. CDR3 nucleotides: TGCAGTGCCCGCGAAAGGGGCCTTTCCAACTATGGCTACACCTTC. This codes for CSARERGLSNYGYTF.